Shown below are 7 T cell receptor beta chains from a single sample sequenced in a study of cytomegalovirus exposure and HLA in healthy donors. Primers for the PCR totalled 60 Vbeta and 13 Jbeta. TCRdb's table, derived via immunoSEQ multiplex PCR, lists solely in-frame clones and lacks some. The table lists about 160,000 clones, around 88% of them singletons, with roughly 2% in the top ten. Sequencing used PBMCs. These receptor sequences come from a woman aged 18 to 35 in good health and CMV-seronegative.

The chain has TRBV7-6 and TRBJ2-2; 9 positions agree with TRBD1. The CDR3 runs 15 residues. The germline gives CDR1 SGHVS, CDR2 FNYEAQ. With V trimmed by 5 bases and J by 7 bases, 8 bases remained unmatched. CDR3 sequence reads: CASSQGTGRVGELFF. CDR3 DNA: TGTGCCAGCAGCCAGGGGACAGGGAGGGTCGGGGAGCTGTTTTTT.

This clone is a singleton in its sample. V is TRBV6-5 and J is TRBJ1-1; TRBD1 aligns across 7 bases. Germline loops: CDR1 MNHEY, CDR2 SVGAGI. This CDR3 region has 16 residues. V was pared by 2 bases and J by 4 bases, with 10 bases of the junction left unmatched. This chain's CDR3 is CASSYRQLSGGTEAFF. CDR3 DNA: TGTGCCAGCAGTTACCGTCAGCTTTCAGGGGGCACTGAAGCTTTCTTT.

For the CDR3, the DNA is TGTGCCACCAGCAGAGTGGGCGGGAGCGGGCAGTATTTT. Translating gives CATSRVGGSGQYF. This rearrangement joins TRBV15 to TRBJ2-3, with 7 bases identical to TRBD2. This CDR3 comprises 13 residues. From germline, CDR1 is LNHNV and CDR2 YYDKDF (reference sequence). After removal of 1 base from V and 11 bases from J, the junction contained 6 bases not matched to a gene.

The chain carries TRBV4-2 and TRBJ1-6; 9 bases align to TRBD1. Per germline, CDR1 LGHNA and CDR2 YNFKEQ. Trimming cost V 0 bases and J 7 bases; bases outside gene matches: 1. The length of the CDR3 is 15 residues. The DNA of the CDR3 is TGTGCCAGCAGCCAAGATGGACAGGGGAATTCACCCCTCCACTTT. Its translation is CASSQDGQGNSPLHF.

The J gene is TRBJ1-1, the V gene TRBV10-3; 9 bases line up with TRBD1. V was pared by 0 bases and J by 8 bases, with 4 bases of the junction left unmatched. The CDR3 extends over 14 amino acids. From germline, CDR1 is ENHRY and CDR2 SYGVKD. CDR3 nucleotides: TGTGCCATCAGTGAGTCCCGGGACAGGGACGAAGCTTTCTTT. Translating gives CAISESRDRDEAFF.

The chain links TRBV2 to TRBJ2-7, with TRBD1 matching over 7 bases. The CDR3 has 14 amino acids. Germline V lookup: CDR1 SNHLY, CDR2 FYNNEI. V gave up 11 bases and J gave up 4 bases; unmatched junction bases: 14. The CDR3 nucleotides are TGTGCCGGAGGAAAAAGGCAGGGGGAGTACGAGCAGTACTTC. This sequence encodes CAGGKRQGEYEQYF. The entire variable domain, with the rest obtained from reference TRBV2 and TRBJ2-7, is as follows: EPEVTQTPSHQVTQMGQEVILRCVPISNHLYFYWYRQILGQKVEFLVSFYNNEISEKSEIFDDQFSVERPDGSNFTLKIRSTKLEDSAMYFCAGGKRQGEYEQYFGPGTRLTVT.

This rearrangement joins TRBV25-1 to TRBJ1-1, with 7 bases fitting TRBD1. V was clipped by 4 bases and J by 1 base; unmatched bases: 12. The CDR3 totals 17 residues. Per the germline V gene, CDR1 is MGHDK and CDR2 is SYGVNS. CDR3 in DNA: TGTGCCAGCAGTGGTCCGCAGGGGGGTTTGGGGAACACTGAAGCTTTCTTT. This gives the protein CASSGPQGGLGNTEAFF.